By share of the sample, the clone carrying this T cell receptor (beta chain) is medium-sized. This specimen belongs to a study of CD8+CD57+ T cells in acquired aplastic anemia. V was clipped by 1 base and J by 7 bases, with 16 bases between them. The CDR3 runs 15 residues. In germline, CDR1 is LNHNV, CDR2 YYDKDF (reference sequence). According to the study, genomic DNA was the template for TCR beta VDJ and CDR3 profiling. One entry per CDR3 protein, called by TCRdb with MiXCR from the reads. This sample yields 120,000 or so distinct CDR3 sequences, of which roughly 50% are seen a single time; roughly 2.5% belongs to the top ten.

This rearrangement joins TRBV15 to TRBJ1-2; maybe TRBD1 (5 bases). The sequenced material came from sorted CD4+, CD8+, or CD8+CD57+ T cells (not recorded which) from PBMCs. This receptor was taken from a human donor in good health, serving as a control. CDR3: CATSRGGVGLGGYTF. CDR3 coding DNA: TGTGCCACCAGCAGAGGGGGGGTAGGGCTCGGTGGCTACACCTTC.